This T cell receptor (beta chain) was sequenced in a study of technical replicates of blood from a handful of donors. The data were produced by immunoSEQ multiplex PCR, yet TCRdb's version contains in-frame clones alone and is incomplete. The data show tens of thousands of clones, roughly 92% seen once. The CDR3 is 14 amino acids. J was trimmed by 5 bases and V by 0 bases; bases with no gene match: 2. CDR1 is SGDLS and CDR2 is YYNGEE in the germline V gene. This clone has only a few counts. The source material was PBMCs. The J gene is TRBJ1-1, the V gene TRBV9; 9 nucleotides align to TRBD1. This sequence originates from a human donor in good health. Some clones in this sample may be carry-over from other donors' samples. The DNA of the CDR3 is TGTGCCAGCAGCGTAGCGGGACAGGGAACTGAAGCTTTCTTT. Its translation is CASSVAGQGTEAFF. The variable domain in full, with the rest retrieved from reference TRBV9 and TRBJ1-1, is DSGVTQTPKHLITATGQRVTLRCSPRSGDLSVYWYQQSLDQGLQFLIQYYNGEERAKGNILERFSAQQFPDLHSELNLSSLELGDSALYFCASSVAGQGTEAFFGQGTRLTVV.